This is a list of T cell receptor beta chains from one sample in a study of shared clonotypes between healthy human individuals. Profiled with immunoSEQ multiplex PCR; TCRdb holds only in-frame clones, not every one. The sample consists of around 1,900,000 clones, just over 90% of them appearing once. Specimen: naive CD8+ T cells from PBMCs. Source of these receptors: a man between 18 and 29 years old in good health. Some clones in this sample may be carry-over from other donors' samples. CDR3s include the opening cysteine and the closing phenylalanine or tryptophan. Fields, in order: J gene, D gene, clone size, V gene, CDR3 protein, CDR3 DNA. A D gene is named only where the DNA matches it firmly. Where a row states a size, it is once, few, many or the class of an expanded clone; other rows omit it.

TRBJ1-1,NA,few,TRBV5-4,CASSSGYTEAFF,TGTGCCAGCAGCTCAGGGTACACTGAAGCTTTCTTT
TRBJ2-7,NA,NA,TRBV28,CASSLLRGHSEQYF,TGTGCCAGCAGTTTACTGCGGGGGCATAGCGAGCAGTACTTC
TRBJ2-7,NA,NA,TRBV6-1,CASSEGVGWPIGEQYF,TGTGCCAGCAGTGAAGGGGTTGGATGGCCCATCGGCGAGCAGTACTTC
TRBJ2-1,TRBD1,NA,TRBV9,CASSVSRDRVGNEQFF,TGTGCCAGCAGCGTGAGCCGGGACAGGGTCGGGAATGAGCAGTTCTTC
TRBJ2-7,TRBD1,NA,TRBV7-9,CASSPPGTGGYEQYF,TGTGCCAGCAGTCCTCCCGGGACAGGGGGCTACGAGCAGTACTTC
TRBJ1-2,NA,NA,TRBV7-9,CASSLAVPWGGTDGYTF,TGTGCCAGCAGCTTAGCTGTCCCATGGGGGGGCACAGATGGCTACACCTTC
TRBJ2-2,NA,NA,TRBV30,CATTYLGELFF,TGTGCCACCACGTATTTGGGGGAGCTGTTTTTT
TRBJ1-1,NA,NA,TRBV7-9,CASSLAGVTEAFF,TGTGCCAGCAGCTTAGCTGGAGTCACTGAAGCTTTCTTT
TRBJ1-4,NA,NA,TRBV29-1,CSVARAGDNEKLFF,TGCAGCGTAGCCAGGGCAGGTGATAATGAAAAACTGTTTTTT
TRBJ2-3,NA,NA,TRBV27,CASSPPLASEGPDTQYF,TGTGCCAGCAGTCCGCCGCTAGCGTCCGAGGGCCCAGATACGCAGTATTTT
TRBJ2-7,NA,NA,TRBV9,CASSAGGSSSYEQYF,TGTGCCAGCAGCGCCGGGGGCTCGAGCTCCTACGAGCAGTACTTC
TRBJ2-7,TRBD2,NA,TRBV11-2,CASSFIQGEGYEQYF,TGTGCCAGCAGCTTTATCCAAGGGGAGGGCTACGAGCAGTACTTC
TRBJ1-1,TRBD1,once,TRBV7-9,CASSLPRGEYTEAFF,TGTGCCAGCAGCTTACCCAGGGGGGAGTACACTGAAGCTTTCTTT
TRBJ1-2,NA,NA,TRBV30,CAWSSTTGYTF,TGTGCCTGGAGTAGTACGACAGGCTACACCTTC
TRBJ2-3,NA,NA,TRBV5-1,CASSLRTASTDTQYF,TGCGCCAGCAGCTTGCGGACAGCTAGCACAGATACGCAGTATTTT